The 7 T cell receptor beta chains below come from one sample, sequenced in a study of Graves' ophthalmopathy and Graves' hyperthyroidism. Transcripts of RNA were the source for amplifying TCR beta CDR3 regions. First-round RT-PCR relied on HTBI primers, and a second-round multiplex PCR came next. TCRdb called the multiplex PCR reads again in MiXCR, with one record for every CDR3 protein. The data contain around 1,200,000 distinct CDR3 sequences, 35% to 40% of them singletons. Sequencing was done on a sample of peripheral blood or thyroid tissue (not recorded which). These receptors originate from an adult man with Graves' hyperthyroidism.

The table lists this clonotype with a few counts. The chain is built from TRBV25-1 and TRBJ1-1, with 9 bases matching TRBD1. V shed 5 bases, J shed 3 bases, and the junction held 13 bases outside the gene matches. The CDR3 loop spans 17 amino acids. Germline CDR1 MGHDK, CDR2 SYGVNS. The CDR3 region has the DNA TGTGCCAGCAGTCCATCTCCGGGACAGGGCGGTCACACTGAAGCTTTCTTT. Residues: CASSPSPGQGGHTEAFF.

This clonotype was counted a few times. The chain recombines TRBV20-1 with TRBJ1-2; D is unclear. Germline lookup yields CDR1 DFQATT and CDR2 SNEGSKA (reference sequence). Trimming cost V 5 bases and J 2 bases, with 15 bases left between them. This CDR3 contains 14 residues. CDR3 sequence (DNA): TGCAGTGCTTCTGACCCCTGGCCCAACTATGGCTACACCTTC. Amino acid sequence: CSASDPWPNYGYTF.

CDR3: CASTRRTGVNTGELFF. CDR3 nucleotide sequence: TGTGCCAGCACGCGAAGGACAGGGGTAAACACCGGGGAGCTGTTTTTT. The chain recombines TRBV24-1 with TRBJ2-2; 9 bases are shared with TRBD1. CDR3 size: 16 residues. In germline, CDR1 is KGHDR, CDR2 SFDVKD. The V gene end was trimmed by 11 bases and the J gene end by 2 bases; junction bases not matched to a gene: 11.

This clonotype was seen repeatedly, ten times or more. CDR3 nucleotides: TGTGCCAGCAGCCCGGCGGGCGGGGGAGGAGGCTACGAGCAGTACTTC. Translating it yields CASSPAGGGGGYEQYF. The rearrangement uses TRBV9 and TRBJ2-7; 7 nucleotides agree with TRBD2. The CDR3 covers 16 residues. Germline V CDR1 and CDR2: SGDLS, YYNGEE. V was pared by 4 bases and J by 3 bases, with 13 bases of the junction left unmatched.

Points on this clonotype: This may be a read error, as it is one base from a much larger clone. The gene calls are TRBV10-3 and TRBJ2-7; D call uncertain. Germline CDR1 and CDR2: ENHRY and SYGVKD. The CDR3 covers 13 residues. The CDR3 protein is CASSALITYEQYF. CDR3 in DNA: TGTGCCAGCAGTGCGCTTATAACCTACGAGCAGTACTTC.

This clonotype has ten or more counts. J is TRBJ1-2 and V is TRBV2; 8 bases fit TRBD1. Germline lookup yields CDR1 SNHLY and CDR2 FYNNEI. CDR3 size: 13 residues. After removal of 6 bases from V and 7 bases from J, the junction contained 7 bases not matched to a gene. The CDR3 spells CASREQGDGGYTF. The CDR3 region has the DNA TGTGCCAGCAGGGAACAGGGGGATGGTGGCTACACCTTC.

This clonotype was recorded at least ten times. The chain employs TRBV7-9 and TRBJ2-7; 7 positions agree with TRBD2. CDR3 length equals 15 residues. Germline loops: CDR1 SEHNR, CDR2 FQNEAQ (reference sequence). V gave up 5 bases and J gave up 0 bases; unmatched junction bases: 7. The CDR3 sequence is CASSPRGGSSYEQYF. The CDR3 DNA reads as TGTGCCAGCAGCCCAAGGGGAGGGAGCTCCTACGAGCAGTACTTC.